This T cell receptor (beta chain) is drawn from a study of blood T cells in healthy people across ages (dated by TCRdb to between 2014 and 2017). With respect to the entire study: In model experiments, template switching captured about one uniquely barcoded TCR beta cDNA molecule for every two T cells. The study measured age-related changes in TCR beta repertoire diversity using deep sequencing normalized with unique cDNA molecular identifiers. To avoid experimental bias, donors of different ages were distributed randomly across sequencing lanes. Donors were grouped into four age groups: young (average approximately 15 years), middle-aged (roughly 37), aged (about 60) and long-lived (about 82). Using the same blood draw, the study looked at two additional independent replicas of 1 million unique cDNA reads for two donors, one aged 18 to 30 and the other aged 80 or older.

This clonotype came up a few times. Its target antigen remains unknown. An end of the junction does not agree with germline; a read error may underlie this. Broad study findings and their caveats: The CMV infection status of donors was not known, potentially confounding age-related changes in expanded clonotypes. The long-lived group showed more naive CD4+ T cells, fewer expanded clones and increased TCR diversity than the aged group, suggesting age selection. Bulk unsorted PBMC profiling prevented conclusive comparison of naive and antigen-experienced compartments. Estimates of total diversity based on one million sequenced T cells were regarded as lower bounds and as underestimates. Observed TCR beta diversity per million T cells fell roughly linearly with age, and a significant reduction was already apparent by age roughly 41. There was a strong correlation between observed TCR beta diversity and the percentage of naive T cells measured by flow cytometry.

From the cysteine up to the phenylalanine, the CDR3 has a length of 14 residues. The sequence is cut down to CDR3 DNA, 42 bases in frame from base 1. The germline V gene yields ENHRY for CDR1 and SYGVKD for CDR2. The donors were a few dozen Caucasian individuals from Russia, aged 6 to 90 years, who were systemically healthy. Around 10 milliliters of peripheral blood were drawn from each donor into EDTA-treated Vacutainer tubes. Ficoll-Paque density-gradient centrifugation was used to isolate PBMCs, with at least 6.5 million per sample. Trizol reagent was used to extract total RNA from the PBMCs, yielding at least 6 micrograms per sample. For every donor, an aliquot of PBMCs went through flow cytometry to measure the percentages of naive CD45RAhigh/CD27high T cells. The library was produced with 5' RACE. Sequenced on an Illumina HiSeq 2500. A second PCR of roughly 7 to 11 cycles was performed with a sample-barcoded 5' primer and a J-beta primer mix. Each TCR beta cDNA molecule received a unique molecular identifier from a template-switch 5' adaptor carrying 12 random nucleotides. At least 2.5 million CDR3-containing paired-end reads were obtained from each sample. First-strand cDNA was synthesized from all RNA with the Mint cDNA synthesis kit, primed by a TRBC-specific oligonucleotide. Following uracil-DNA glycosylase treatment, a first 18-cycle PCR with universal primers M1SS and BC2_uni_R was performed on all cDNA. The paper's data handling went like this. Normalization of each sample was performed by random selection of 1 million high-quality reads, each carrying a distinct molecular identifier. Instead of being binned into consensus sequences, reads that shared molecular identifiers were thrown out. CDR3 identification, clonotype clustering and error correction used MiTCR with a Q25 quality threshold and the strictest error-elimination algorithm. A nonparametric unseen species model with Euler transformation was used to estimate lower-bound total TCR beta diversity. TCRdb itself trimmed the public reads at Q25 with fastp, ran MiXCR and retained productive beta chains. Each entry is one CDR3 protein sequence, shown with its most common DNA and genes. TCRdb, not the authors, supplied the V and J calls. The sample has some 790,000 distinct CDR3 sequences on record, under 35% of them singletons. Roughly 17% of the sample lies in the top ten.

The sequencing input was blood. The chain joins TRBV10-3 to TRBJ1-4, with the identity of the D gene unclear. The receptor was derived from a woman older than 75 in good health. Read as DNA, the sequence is TGTGCCATCAGGGAGTCGACGGCTAATGAAAAACTGTTTTTT. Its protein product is CAIRESTANEKLFF.